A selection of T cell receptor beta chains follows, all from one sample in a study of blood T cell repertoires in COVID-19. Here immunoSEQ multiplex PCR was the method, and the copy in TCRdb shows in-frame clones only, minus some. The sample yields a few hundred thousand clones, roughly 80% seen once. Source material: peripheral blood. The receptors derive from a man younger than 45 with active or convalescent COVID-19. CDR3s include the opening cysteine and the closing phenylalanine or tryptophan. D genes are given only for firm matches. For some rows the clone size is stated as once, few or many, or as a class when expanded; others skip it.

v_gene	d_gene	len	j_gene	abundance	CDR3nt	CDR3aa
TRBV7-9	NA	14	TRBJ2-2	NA	TGTGCCAGCAGCTCCCACCGGGGGTCAGAGGAGCTGTTTTTT	CASSSHRGSEELFF
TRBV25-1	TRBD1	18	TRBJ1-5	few	TGTGCCAGCACCGAGGATGGCAGGGGGGACCCGAGCGGTCAGCCCCAGCATTTT	CASTEDGRGDPSGQPQHF
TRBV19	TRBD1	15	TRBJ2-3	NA	TGTGCCAGTAGTTTACGGGACAGCAGCACAGATACGCAGTATTTT	CASSLRDSSTDTQYF
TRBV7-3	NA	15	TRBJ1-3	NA	TGTGCCAGCAGCCCGCAAGGGGGGGCTGGAAACACCATATATTTT	CASSPQGGAGNTIYF
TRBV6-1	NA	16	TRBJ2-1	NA	TGTGCCAGCAGTGAAGCGAACAGGGTCTTCTACAATGAGCAGTTCTTC	CASSEANRVFYNEQFF
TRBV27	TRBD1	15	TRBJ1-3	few	TGTGCCAGCAGTTCTACAGGGGTTAGTGGAAACACCATATATTTT	CASSSTGVSGNTIYF
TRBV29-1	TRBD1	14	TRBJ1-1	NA	TGCAGCGTTGACGAGACAGGGAGGAACACTGAAGCTTTCTTT	CSVDETGRNTEAFF
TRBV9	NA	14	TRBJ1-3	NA	TGTGCCAGCAGCGACCTTTTGGCAGGGAACACCATATATTTT	CASSDLLAGNTIYF
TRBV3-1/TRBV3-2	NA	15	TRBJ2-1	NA	TGTGCCAGCAGCCCCCCGGGATTTCCCTACAATGAGCAGTTCTTC	CASSPPGFPYNEQFF
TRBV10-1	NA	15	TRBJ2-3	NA	TGCGCCAGCAGTGAGGGTCAGTCTAGCACAGATACGCAGTATTTT	CASSEGQSSTDTQYF
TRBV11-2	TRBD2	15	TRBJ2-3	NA	TGTGCCAGCACCGTCCTAGCGGGCCTCACAGATACGCAGTATTTT	CASTVLAGLTDTQYF
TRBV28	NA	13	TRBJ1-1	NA	TGTGCCAGCAGATCCGGTTATGGCACTGAAGCTTTCTTT	CASRSGYGTEAFF
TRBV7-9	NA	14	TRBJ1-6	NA	TGTGCCAGCAACGCGAAGGGCAGGGGTTCACCCCTCCACTTT	CASNAKGRGSPLHF
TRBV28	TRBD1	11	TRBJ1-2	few	TGTGCCAGCAGGAACAGGGGTGGCTACACCTTC	CASRNRGGYTF
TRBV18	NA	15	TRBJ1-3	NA	TGTGCCAGCTCTGCCAATGAAGCTCCCGGAAACACCATATATTTT	CASSANEAPGNTIYF
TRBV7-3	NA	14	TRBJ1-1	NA	TGTGCCAGCAGCTTAATGGGGCCTGGATTTGAAGCTTTCTTT	CASSLMGPGFEAFF
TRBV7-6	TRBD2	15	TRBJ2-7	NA	TGTGCCAGCAGCTATCGGCGGGGGGTCCCCTACGAGCAGTACTTC	CASSYRRGVPYEQYF
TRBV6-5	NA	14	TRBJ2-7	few	TGTGCCAGCAGCCCGGGAGAGGAGTCCTACGAGCAGTACTTC	CASSPGEESYEQYF
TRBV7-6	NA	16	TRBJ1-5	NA	TGTGCCAGCAGCTTATGGGGCGGGGCGGATGGGCAGCCCCAGCATTTT	CASSLWGGADGQPQHF
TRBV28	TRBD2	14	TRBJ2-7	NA	TGTGCCACCGAGTTAGCGGGGTTACCCTACGAGCAGTACTTC	CATELAGLPYEQYF
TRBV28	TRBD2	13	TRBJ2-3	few	TGTGCCAGCAAGACCGGGGGGACCGATACGCAGTATTTT	CASKTGGTDTQYF
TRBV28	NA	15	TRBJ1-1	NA	TGTGCCAGCAGCGGAGCGGGACAAGGAAACACTGAAGCTTTCTTT	CASSGAGQGNTEAFF
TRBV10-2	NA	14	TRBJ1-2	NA	TGCGCCAGCAGTGGTGGCGGGGGTCACTATGGCTACACCTTC	CASSGGGGHYGYTF
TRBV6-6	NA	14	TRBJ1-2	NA	TGTGCCAGCAGTTATGACAGCACTAACTATGGCTACACCTTC	CASSYDSTNYGYTF
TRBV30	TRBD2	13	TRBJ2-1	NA	TGTGCCTGGAAGGCGGGGGGCTACAATGAGCAGTTCTTC	CAWKAGGYNEQFF
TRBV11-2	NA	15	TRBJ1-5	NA	TGTGCCAGCAGCCAAGGAGGGTCGATCAATCAGCCCCAGCATTTT	CASSQGGSINQPQHF
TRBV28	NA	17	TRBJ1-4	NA	TGTGCCAGCAGTACCTGGGGCCCACAGGGAACTAATGAAAAACTGTTTTTT	CASSTWGPQGTNEKLFF
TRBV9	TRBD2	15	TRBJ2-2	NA	TGTGCCAGCAGCGCCTGGGGGGGTGGCACCGGGGAGCTGTTTTTT	CASSAWGGGTGELFF